These 11 T cell receptor beta chains were all obtained from the same sample, sequenced in a study of shared clonotypes between healthy human individuals. The table came from immunoSEQ multiplex PCR; TCRdb's copy has only in-frame clones and leaves some out. The sample yields roughly 650,000 clones, more than 95% seen once. Sequencing was performed on naive CD4+ T cells sorted from blood. As to subset: CD45RA+ positively selected. The source of these receptors is a woman aged 25 to 39 in good health.

The rearrangement uses TRBV5-1 and TRBJ2-3; 10 positions match TRBD2. The CDR3 length is 14 residues. V shed 6 bases and J 3 bases; nucleotides not matched to a gene: 4. CDR1 and CDR2 from the germline V gene are SGHRS and YFSETQ. CDR3 nucleotide sequence: TGCGCCAGCAAAGCGGGAGGGTGGACAGATACGCAGTATTTT. It codes for CASKAGGWTDTQYF.

The genes are TRBV19 and TRBJ2-5; a possible D gene is TRBD1 (6 bases). Germline V CDR1 and CDR2: LNHDA, SQIVND (reference sequence). The CDR3 runs to 15 residues. Trimming removed 6 bases at V and 2 bases at J, with 16 bases between. For the CDR3, the DNA is TGTGCCAGTAGCGATACGGGACATCGACAAGAGACCCAGTACTTC. Translated: CASSDTGHRQETQYF. Variable domain in full (rest from reference TRBV19 and TRBJ2-5): DGGITQSPKYLFRKEGQNVTLSCEQNLNHDAMYWYRQDPGQGLRLIYYSQIVNDFQKGDIAEGYSVSREKKESFPLTVTSAQKNPTAFYLCASSDTGHRQETQYFGPGTRLLVL.

The chain joins TRBV10-1 to TRBJ2-1; D is undetermined. V lost 5 bases to trimming and J lost 0 bases, with 8 bases between them. This CDR3 spans 14 amino acids. The V gene's germline CDR1 is WNHNN and CDR2 SYGVQD (reference sequence). The CDR3 nucleotides read TGCGCCAGCAGTTCGGCATCCTCCTACAATGAGCAGTTCTTC. This gives the protein CASSSASSYNEQFF.

This chain links TRBV23-1 with TRBJ2-1; 7 bases map to TRBD2. TRBV23-1 counts as an open reading frame of uncertain function. V gave up 1 base and J gave up 9 bases; unmatched junction bases: 9. The CDR3 consists of 15 residues. The CDR3 region is CASSQFGGSSGEQFF. Written as DNA, the CDR3 is TGCGCCAGCAGTCAATTTGGCGGGAGTAGCGGTGAGCAGTTCTTC.

V usage is TRBV6-5 and J usage is TRBJ1-4, with TRBD1 matching 7 bases. After removal of 7 bases from V and 10 bases from J, the junction contained 12 bases not matched to a gene. Germline V gene sequence: CDR1 MNHEY, CDR2 SVGAGI. CDR3 size: 14 residues. The CDR3 region is CASKMDRRRGKLFF. In nucleotides, the CDR3 is TGTGCCAGCAAAATGGACAGGCGGCGGGGAAAACTGTTTTTT.

The CDR3 is CASSLGLIRAKAGNTIYF. The CDR3 DNA follows: TGCGCCAGCAGCTTGGGATTAATCAGGGCTAAGGCTGGAAACACCATATATTTT. V and J are TRBV5-1 and TRBJ1-3; D perhaps matches TRBD1 (5 bases). V lost 0 bases, J lost 2 bases, and 18 bases lay in between. The germline gives CDR1 SGHRS, CDR2 YFSETQ. There are 18 residues in the CDR3.

The chain is built from TRBV5-1 and TRBJ1-1; D remains ambiguous. With 0 bases removed from V and 6 bases from J, the gap between germline ends came to 15 bases. CDR3 length: 15 amino acids. Germline loops: CDR1 SGHRS, CDR2 YFSETQ. As DNA, the CDR3 is TGCGCCAGCAGCTTGGCCGGCCAGAGAAGGGCTGAAGCTTTCTTT. It is translated as CASSLAGQRRAEAFF. Full variable domain (missing parts from reference TRBV5-1 and TRBJ1-1): KAGVTQTPRYLIKTRGQQVTLSCSPISGHRSVSWYQQTPGQGLQFLFEYFSETQRNKGNFPGRFSGRQFSNSRSEMNVSTLELGDSALYLCASSLAGQRRAEAFFGQGTRLTVV.

The gene calls are TRBV11-3 and TRBJ2-1; 13 bases map to TRBD2. The germline V gene has CDR1 SGHNT and CDR2 YENEEA. V was clipped by 4 bases and J by 0 bases; unmatched bases: 6. The CDR3 runs 18 residues. Written as DNA, the CDR3 is TGTGCCAGCAGCTCTACCTGGACTAGCGGGAGCTCCTACAATGAGCAGTTCTTC. It encodes CASSSTWTSGSSYNEQFF.

This chain uses TRBV7-8 with TRBJ1-1; no reliable D call. This CDR3 spans 13 amino acids. Germline values: CDR1 SGHVS, CDR2 FQNEAQ. V lost 3 bases to trimming and J lost 1 base, with 6 bases between them. The CDR3, as DNA: TGTGCCAGCAGCTTTCAGGAGAACACTGAAGCTTTCTTT. This translates into CASSFQENTEAFF.

The gene calls are TRBV28 and TRBJ1-1, with D possibly TRBD1 on 6 matching bases. CDR1 MDHEN and CDR2 SYDVKM come from the germline V gene. This CDR3 has 15 residues. Trimming shortened V by 10 bases and J by 3 bases, and 21 bases separated the two germline ends. In DNA form, the CDR3 reads TGTGCCACCCAAACATCTCGACAGGCTTACACTGAAGCTTTCTTT. Translated: CATQTSRQAYTEAFF.

The chain has TRBV6-5 and TRBJ2-5; a possible D gene is TRBD2 (5 bases). Germline CDR1 and CDR2: MNHEY and SVGAGI. Trimming left V 2 bases short and J 1 base short, with 11 bases between. The CDR3 extends over 15 amino acids. The CDR3 loop is CASSYMISVQETQYF. CDR3 nucleotides: TGTGCCAGCAGTTACATGATTAGCGTCCAAGAGACCCAGTACTTC.